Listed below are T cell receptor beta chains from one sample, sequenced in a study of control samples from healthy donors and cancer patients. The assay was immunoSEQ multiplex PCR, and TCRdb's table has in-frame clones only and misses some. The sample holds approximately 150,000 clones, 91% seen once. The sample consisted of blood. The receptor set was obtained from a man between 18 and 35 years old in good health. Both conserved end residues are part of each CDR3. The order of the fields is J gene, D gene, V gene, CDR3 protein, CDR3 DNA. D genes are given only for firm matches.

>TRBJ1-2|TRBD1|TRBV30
CAWTTGSYGYTF
TGTGCCTGGACGACAGGGAGCTATGGCTACACCTTC
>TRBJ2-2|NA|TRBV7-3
CASSLTTLSANTGELFF
TGTGCCAGCAGCTTAACGACCTTAAGTGCGAACACCGGGGAGCTGTTTTTT
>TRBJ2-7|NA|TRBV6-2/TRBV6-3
CASSYSLAQYYEQYF
TGTGCCAGCAGTTACAGTCTAGCTCAATACTACGAGCAGTACTTC
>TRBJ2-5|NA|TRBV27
CASSLYPPYRQETQYF
TGTGCCAGCAGTTTATACCCCCCTTATAGACAAGAGACCCAGTACTTC
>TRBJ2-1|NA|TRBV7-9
CASSLGANEQFF
TGTGCCAGCAGCTTAGGGGCCAATGAGCAGTTCTTC
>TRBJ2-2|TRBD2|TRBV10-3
CAIKGTSGGANTGELFF
TGTGCCATCAAAGGGACTAGCGGGGGGGCAAACACCGGGGAGCTGTTTTTT
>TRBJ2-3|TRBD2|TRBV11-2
CASSLIIRGVTDTQYF
TGTGCCAGCAGCTTAATAATACGGGGGGTGACAGATACGCAGTATTTT
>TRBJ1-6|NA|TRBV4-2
CASSQVPDGETPLHF
TGTGCCAGCAGCCAAGTCCCGGACGGCGAGACACCCCTCCACTTT
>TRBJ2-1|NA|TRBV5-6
CASSSLGWGYNEQFF
TGTGCCAGCAGCTCTTTGGGGTGGGGATACAATGAGCAGTTCTTC
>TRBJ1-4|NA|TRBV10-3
CAISEKQGEKLFF
TGTGCCATCAGTGAGAAGCAGGGGGAAAAACTGTTTTTT
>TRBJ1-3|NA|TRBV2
CANSVDSLSGNTIYF
TGTGCCAACAGTGTAGACAGTCTCTCTGGAAACACCATATATTTT